This T cell receptor (beta chain) was obtained from a study of metastatic and nonmetastatic thyroid tumors. Study at large: Patients with malignant and benign thyroid disease provided blood and tumor or nodule tissue, whose repertoires were compared.

General study results and limits: Within blood and tumor, benign nodules reportedly had significantly lower TCR beta diversity than malignant thyroid tumors did.

In the study's own analysis: Differences in CDR3 between clinicopathological groups were drawn on to build a classifier intended to discriminate distant-metastatic papillary thyroid cancer patients. TCRdb re-clonotyped the PCR reads through MiXCR. None of the V and J calls come from the authors' own analysis; TCRdb made them. This table has under 50,000 clones, about 19% appearing once. The ends lost 2 bases at V and 8 bases at J; junction bases unmatched: 9. Germline lookup yields CDR1 MNHNY and CDR2 SVGAGI (reference sequence). The CDR3 totals 15 residues. Nobody among the patients had been given any treatment before thyroid surgery. This clone was seen repeatedly, ten times or more. Its antigen remains unknown.

Specimen: tumor tissue. The chain carries TRBV6-6 and TRBJ1-2; TRBD1 matches 9 bases. This clonotype was sampled from a female donor with papillary thyroid cancer or a benign thyroid nodule (not recorded which). Some clones in this sample may be carry-over from other donors' samples. The CDR3 coding sequence is TGTGCCAGCAGTTACGTGGGACAGGGATCGAGGGGCTACACCTTC. Translation gives CASSYVGQGSRGYTF.